These 32 T cell receptor beta chains share one sample of origin, sequenced in a study of T cells in Graves' hyperthyroidism and ophthalmopathy. TCR beta CDR3 regions were amplified from RNA. The HTBI primer set served for first-round RT-PCR of the TCR CDR3. In TCRdb, the multiplex PCR reads were re-called with MiXCR into one record per CDR3 protein. The sample has 250,000 to 300,000 distinct CDR3 sequences, approximately 19% seen once; the top ten hold approximately 37%. The material sequenced was blood. All receptors come from a man aged 50 to 59 with Graves' ophthalmopathy.

This clonotype was counted at least ten times. The chain employs TRBV28 and TRBJ1-5, with TRBD1 as a possible D gene (6 bases). This CDR3 has 16 residues. V was cut by 6 bases and J by 1 base, with 16 bases left in between. Per the germline V gene, CDR1 is MDHEN and CDR2 is SYDVKM. The CDR3 region is CASRMEGGASNQPQHF. Here the CDR3 DNA reads TGTGCCAGCAGAATGGAGGGGGGCGCGAGCAATCAGCCCCAGCATTTT. Supplemented by reference TRBV28 and TRBJ1-5, the full variable domain reads DVKVTQSSRYLVKRTGEKVFLECVQDMDHENMFWYRQDPGLGLRLIYFSYDVKMKEKGDIPEGYSVSREKKERFSLILESASTNQTSMYLCASRMEGGASNQPQHFGDGTRLSIL.

The sample holds many counts of this clonotype. V gene TRBV25-1 combines with J gene TRBJ1-6; tentative D call: TRBD1 (6 bases). Germline V CDR1 and CDR2: MGHDK, SYGVNS. This CDR3 spans 19 amino acids. V gave up 4 bases and J gave up 3 bases, with 22 bases separating them. The CDR3 DNA sequence: TGTGCCAGCAGTGGGGCCCCCTCGGACAGAACTGACTATAATTCACCCCTCCACTTT. Its translation is CASSGAPSDRTDYNSPLHF. Looking up the rest from reference TRBV25-1 and TRBJ1-6 gives the full variable domain: EADIYQTPRYLVIGTGKKITLECSQTMGHDKMYWYQQDPGMELHLIHYSYGVNSTEKGDLSSESTVSRIRTEHFPLTLESARPSHTSQYLCASSGAPSDRTDYNSPLHFGNGTRLTVT.

This clonotype was detected many times. The chain employs TRBV20-1 and TRBJ1-2, with D perhaps TRBD1 (6 bases). This CDR3 contains 13 residues. The V and J ends lost 5 bases and 7 bases respectively, with 17 bases between them. Germline loops: CDR1 DFQATT, CDR2 SNEGSKA (reference sequence). The CDR3 region is CSALTGLYGGYTF. The CDR3, as DNA: TGCAGTGCTTTGACAGGTTTATACGGTGGCTACACCTTC.

In regard to this clonotype: A junction boundary mismatches the germline segment, possibly from a read error. The chain combines TRBV19 with TRBJ1-2; D is possibly TRBD1 (5 bases). Germline V CDR1 and CDR2: LNHDA, SQIVND (reference sequence). This CDR3 is built from 15 residues. The CDR3 coding sequence is TGTGCCAGTAGTCCCCCCCAGGGCCGGGACTATGGCCACACCTTC. It encodes CASSPPQGRDYGHTF.

This clonotype was recorded at least ten times. The chain combines TRBV6-2 or TRBV6-3 with TRBJ2-1; D perhaps matches TRBD2 (5 bases). V lost 5 bases and J lost 14, with 19 bases in between. CDR3 length: 13 residues. Germline V CDR1 and CDR2: MNHEY, SVGEGT. The CDR3 bases are TGTGCCAGCAGTACTACTCCGATCTTGGAGGAGTTCTTC. Translated: CASSTTPILEEFF.

This rearrangement joins TRBV5-1 to TRBJ1-5; possible D gene TRBD1, 5 bases. This CDR3 contains 17 residues. From germline, CDR1 is SGHRS and CDR2 YFSETQ. V dropped 6 bases and J dropped 3 bases, with 22 bases sitting between them. CDR3 residues: CASITSRDPEDNQPQHF. CDR3 coding DNA: TGCGCCAGCATAACCTCCCGGGACCCGGAGGACAATCAGCCCCAGCATTTT.

This clonotype was counted many times. The chain is built from TRBV5-1 and TRBJ2-3; the match to TRBD2 covers 8 bases. The CDR3 contains 15 residues. Trimming took 0 bases from V and 5 from J; bases not matched to a gene: 5. The germline gives CDR1 SGHRS, CDR2 YFSETQ. CDR3 protein: CASSLDLAGKDTQYF. The CDR3 nucleotides read TGCGCCAGCAGCTTGGACTTAGCGGGAAAAGATACGCAGTATTTT.

The rearrangement joins TRBV20-1 to TRBJ1-5; 9 bases line up with TRBD1. The CDR3 has 13 residues. V lost 5 bases to trimming and J lost 7 bases; unmatched junction nucleotides: 6. CDR1 and CDR2 (germline): DFQATT, SNEGSKA (reference sequence). The CDR3 sequence: CSARTGGRQPQHF. DNA of the CDR3: TGCAGTGCTCGTACAGGGGGCCGGCAGCCCCAGCATTTT.

The J gene is TRBJ2-7, the V gene TRBV15, with a possible D match to TRBD1 (5 bases). Trimming shortened V by 5 bases and J by 2 bases, and 16 bases separated the two germline ends. The CDR3 length is 15 residues. CDR1 is LNHNV, CDR2 YYDKDF, per germline (reference sequence). The DNA of the CDR3 is TGTGCCACCAGCGCACCGACAGTTACTACCTACGAGCAGTACTTC. Protein sequence: CATSAPTVTTYEQYF.

This clonotype occurred a few times. The CDR3: CSAAAGQLNQPQHF. CDR3 bases: TGCAGTGCCGCGGCGGGACAGTTGAATCAGCCCCAGCATTTT. The V and J genes are TRBV20-1 and TRBJ1-5; 7 bases agree with TRBD1. The CDR3 spans 14 residues. CDR1 is DFQATT, CDR2 SNEGSKA, per germline (reference sequence). The V segment lost 6 bases and the J segment 4 bases; nucleotides outside the gene matches: 9.

The chain carries TRBV12-3 or TRBV12-4 and TRBJ1-1; TRBD1 agrees at 8 bases. The CDR3 covers 12 residues. V lost 8 bases, J lost 6 bases, and 5 bases stayed unmatched. CDR3 DNA: TGTGCCAGCGCAGGGGGCGGGTCTGAAGCTTTCTTT. It is translated as CASAGGGSEAFF.

This clonotype was seen a few times. The chain recombines TRBV20-1 with TRBJ1-4, with D unclear. CDR1 is DFQATT, CDR2 SNEGSKA, per germline (reference sequence). The V gene lost 7 bases and the J gene lost 0 bases, with 3 bases spanning the gap. This CDR3 has 11 residues. The CDR3 sequence is CSGATNEKLFF. The CDR3 region has the DNA TGCAGTGGAGCAACTAATGAAAAACTGTTTTTT.

The sample holds a few counts of this clonotype. J is TRBJ2-1 and V is TRBV12-3 or TRBV12-4, with D perhaps matching TRBD2 (6 bases). The CDR3 loop spans 14 amino acids. V lost 2 bases, J lost 6 bases, and 11 bases lay in between. DNA for the CDR3: TGTGCCAGCAGTTTAAGGAGCGGGTTCAATGAGCAGTTCTTC. Amino acid sequence: CASSLRSGFNEQFF.

The chain is built from TRBV6-1 and TRBJ2-1, with D perhaps matching TRBD2 (5 bases). Trimming took off 3 bases at V and 9 bases at J, with 12 bases between the two ends. The CDR3 runs 13 residues. Germline V CDR1 and CDR2: MNHNS, SASEGT. The CDR3 DNA reads as TGTGCCAGCAGTGACTACGCTCGGGGTGAGCAGTTCTTC. It encodes CASSDYARGEQFF.

This clonotype was recorded at least ten times. The rearrangement links TRBV13 to TRBJ1-4; possibly TRBD1 for D (6 bases). This CDR3 is built from 15 residues. The V end lost 6 bases, the J end lost 6 bases, and 17 bases lay between the germline ends. Germline V gene sequence: CDR1 PRHDT, CDR2 FYEKMQ (reference sequence). CDR3 region: CASSYQGQPDEKLFF. The CDR3 region has the DNA TGTGCCAGCAGTTATCAGGGGCAGCCGGATGAAAAACTGTTTTTT. Variable domain in full (rest from reference TRBV13 and TRBJ1-4): AAGVIQSPRHLIKEKRETATLKCYPIPRHDTVYWYQQGPGQDPQFLISFYEKMQSDKGSIPDRFSAQQFSDYHSELNMSSLELGDSALYFCASSYQGQPDEKLFFGSGTQLSVL.

This clonotype was counted at least ten times. V usage is TRBV30 and J usage is TRBJ2-5; 7 bases are shared with TRBD2. V gave up 1 base and J gave up 3 bases; unmatched junction bases: 8. The CDR3 is 15 residues long. The germline CDR1 and CDR2 sequences are GTSNPN and SVGIG (reference sequence). For the CDR3, the DNA is TGTGCCTGGAGTGCTGGGCTAGCGGCCAAAGAGACCCAGTACTTC. Translation gives CAWSAGLAAKETQYF.

The chain combines TRBV14 with TRBJ2-3, with D perhaps matching TRBD2 (6 bases). This CDR3 comprises 15 residues. Trimming removed 0 bases at V and 2 bases at J, with 9 bases between. In germline, CDR1 is SGHDN, CDR2 FVKESK. The CDR3 sequence is CASSQETSATDTQYF. The CDR3 bases are TGTGCCAGCAGCCAAGAGACTAGTGCCACAGATACGCAGTATTTT.

The V call is TRBV6-1, the J call TRBJ1-6; 10 bases line up with TRBD1. The junction had 13 bases not matched to a gene; V was cut back by 4 bases and J by 7 bases. Germline CDR1 is MNHNS and CDR2 is SASEGT. There are 18 residues in the CDR3. The CDR3 protein is CASSGLRDRGLLNSPLHF. CDR3 DNA sequence: TGTGCCAGCAGTGGACTCCGGGACAGGGGACTCCTAAATTCACCCCTCCACTTT.

This clonotype came up many times. The rearrangement joins TRBV2 to TRBJ2-2, with D unclear. Per the germline V gene, CDR1 is SNHLY and CDR2 is FYNNEI. There are 14 residues in the CDR3. V was trimmed by 3 bases and J by 6 bases, leaving 11 bases between them. The CDR3 protein is CASSDQSRAGELFF. The CDR3 DNA reads TGTGCCAGCAGTGACCAGAGTCGGGCCGGGGAGCTGTTTTTT.

This clonotype has ten or more counts. The chain joins TRBV2 to TRBJ1-6; D remains unclear. V lost 3 bases to trimming and J lost 0 bases, with 9 bases between them. Germline V gives CDR1 SNHLY, CDR2 FYNNEI. The CDR3 consists of 16 residues. The CDR3 nucleotides read TGTGCCAGCAGTGACAGGTCAAGCTCCTATAATTCACCCCTCCACTTT. Translation gives CASSDRSSSYNSPLHF.

This clonotype was counted between two and nine times. J is TRBJ2-2 and V is TRBV19, with a weak D call TRBD2 (7 bases). CDR3 length equals 16 residues. With 4 bases removed from V and 4 bases from J, the gap between germline ends came to 16 bases. Germline V gives CDR1 LNHDA, CDR2 SQIVND (reference sequence). CDR3 in DNA: TGTGCCAGTAGTAACCCCGGGGGGCCGAGCACCGGGGAGCTGTTTTTT. This codes for CASSNPGGPSTGELFF.

V usage is TRBV11-2 and J usage is TRBJ2-3, with D possibly matching TRBD2 (5 bases). Trimming pared 5 bases from V and 6 bases from J, leaving 21 bases between. Per germline, CDR1 SGHAT and CDR2 FQNNGV. The CDR3 is made up of 16 amino acids. The CDR3 DNA follows: TGTGCCAGCAGCCTAGTCCTGAGACTACCGGGGGATACGCAGTATTTT. It specifies CASSLVLRLPGDTQYF.

This clonotype was seen a few times. This sequence joins TRBV18 and TRBJ2-1; D may be TRBD2 (7 bases). Germline CDR1 is KGHSH and CDR2 is LQKENI. V gave up 1 base and J gave up 5 bases, with 12 bases separating them. CDR3 length equals 15 residues. The CDR3 is CASSPRRGANNEQFF. Here the CDR3 DNA reads TGTGCCAGCTCACCACGCCGGGGGGCCAACAATGAGCAGTTCTTC.

V and J are TRBV5-6 and TRBJ2-3, with 8 bases identical to TRBD1. V was pared by 4 bases and J by 1 base, with 2 bases of the junction left unmatched. The CDR3 is 14 residues long. Germline values: CDR1 SGHDT, CDR2 YYEEEE. CDR3 in amino acids: CASSAGQGTDTQYF. DNA of the CDR3: TGTGCCAGCAGCGCGGGACAGGGCACAGATACGCAGTATTTT.

A few counts support this clonotype. V is TRBV15 and J is TRBJ1-1; D is unresolved. CDR3 size: 17 residues. Germline V lookup: CDR1 LNHNV, CDR2 YYDKDF (reference sequence). Trimming took off 1 base at V and 0 bases at J, with 15 bases between the two ends. For the CDR3, the DNA is TGTGCCACCAGCAGAGTTCCTCCGGCCGGGATGAACACTGAAGCTTTCTTT. Residues: CATSRVPPAGMNTEAFF.

This clonotype was observed many times. V is TRBV2 and J is TRBJ1-5; D gene ambiguous. The V and J ends lost 3 bases and 6 bases respectively, with 9 bases between them. Germline V lookup: CDR1 SNHLY, CDR2 FYNNEI. The CDR3 loop spans 13 amino acids. The CDR3 loop is CASSDQVGQPQHF. The CDR3 DNA is TGTGCCAGCAGTGATCAGGTTGGTCAGCCCCAGCATTTT. Supplemented by reference TRBV2 and TRBJ1-5, the full variable domain reads EPEVTQTPSHQVTQMGQEVILRCVPISNHLYFYWYRQILGQKVEFLVSFYNNEISEKSEIFDDQFSVERPDGSNFTLKIRSTKLEDSAMYFCASSDQVGQPQHFGDGTRLSIL.

This clonotype was counted many times. The chain carries TRBV7-8 and TRBJ1-1; D remains unclear. Looked up from germline, CDR1 is SGHVS and CDR2 is FQNEAQ. The CDR3 totals 14 residues. V lost 2 bases and J lost 1, with 8 bases in between. The CDR3: CASSLYEGNTEAFF. The CDR3, as DNA: TGTGCCAGCAGCTTATACGAGGGGAACACTGAAGCTTTCTTT.

This clonotype was found many times. The chain combines TRBV12-3 or TRBV12-4 with TRBJ1-1; the D is unclear. The germline V and J ends were trimmed by 7 bases and 8 bases, with 23 bases remaining between them. The CDR3 runs to 15 residues. In DNA form, the CDR3 reads TGTGCCAGCACCTCGTGGGGATCACTCAGTTCCGAAGCTTTCTTT. The encoded protein is CASTSWGSLSSEAFF.

This clonotype was detected a few times. This rearrangement joins TRBV28 to TRBJ2-3; a weak D match, TRBD2 (5 bases). The ends were cut back, 8 bases at V and 3 bases at J, with 9 bases in the middle. Germline CDR1 and CDR2: MDHEN and SYDVKM. The CDR3 has 12 amino acids. The CDR3 sequence: CASEAETDTQYF. For the CDR3, the DNA is TGTGCCAGCGAAGCGGAAACAGATACGCAGTATTTT.

This clonotype was detected many times. The rearrangement uses TRBV11-2 and TRBJ2-1, with D possibly matching TRBD1 (5 bases). V was pared by 1 base and J by 1 base, with 14 bases between. Germline lookup yields CDR1 SGHAT and CDR2 FQNNGV. This CDR3 contains 17 residues. This CDR3 reads CASSLGGLKASYNEQFF. The CDR3 coding sequence is TGTGCCAGCAGCTTAGGGGGCCTGAAGGCGTCCTACAATGAGCAGTTCTTC.

In its sample, this clonotype was seen a few times. The chain links TRBV30 to TRBJ2-6; no definite D call. CDR1 and CDR2 (germline): GTSNPN, SVGIG (reference sequence). The CDR3 is 15 residues long. V gave up 2 bases and J gave up 1 base, with 9 bases separating them. Here the CDR3 DNA reads TGTGCCTGGAGTAATTTAAGGTCTGGGGCCAACGTCCTGACTTTC. It yields the protein CAWSNLRSGANVLTF.

This chain connects TRBV3-1 to TRBJ2-7, with TRBD1 matching over 9 bases. The CDR3 loop spans 16 amino acids. Germline values: CDR1 LGHDT, CDR2 YNNKEL (reference sequence). With V trimmed by 2 bases and J by 3 bases, 8 bases remained unmatched. CDR3 bases: TGTGCCAGCAGCCAAACCGGGACAGGGTTGTACTACGAGCAGTACTTC. Translating it yields CASSQTGTGLYYEQYF.